Below, 3 T cell receptor beta chains from the same sample are listed, as sequenced in a study of shared clonotypes between healthy human individuals. Only in-frame clones appear in the TCRdb table, and some are missing; sequencing was by immunoSEQ multiplex PCR. The sample holds fewer than 2.5 million clones, 93% seen once. Sequences were obtained from naive CD4+ T cells from PBMCs. Documented subset: CD45RA+ positively selected. The source of these receptors is a man aged 18-30 years in good health. Some clones in this sample may be carry-over from other donors' samples.

The chain joins TRBV7-2 to TRBJ1-3; D might be TRBD1 (5 bases). Germline V lookup: CDR1 SGHTA, CDR2 FQGNSA. Trimming took off 4 bases at V and 2 bases at J, with 12 bases between the two ends. CDR3 size: 15 residues. CDR3 DNA sequence: TGTGCCAGCAGCTCTTGGGGGGGGACTGGAAACACCATATATTTT. As protein: CASSSWGGTGNTIYF.

The chain carries TRBV29-1 and TRBJ2-6, with unresolved D. CDR1 and CDR2 from the germline V gene are SQVTM and ANQGSEA. The CDR3 consists of 13 residues. V lost 4 bases to trimming and J lost 1 base, with 5 bases between them. The CDR3 nucleotides read TGCAGCGTTGGCTGGTCTGGGGCCAACGTCCTGACTTTC. This translates into CSVGWSGANVLTF.

V usage is TRBV7-2 and J usage is TRBJ2-7; the match to TRBD1 covers 8 bases. Germline V gene sequence: CDR1 SGHTA, CDR2 FQGNSA. The CDR3 runs 13 residues. Trimming cost V 4 bases and J 6 bases; bases outside gene matches: 5. CDR3: CASSSRTGSEQYF. As DNA, the CDR3 is TGTGCCAGCAGCTCCAGGACAGGGTCCGAGCAGTACTTC.